The 8 T cell receptor beta chains below all came from one sample that was sequenced in a study of CD8+CD57+ T cells in acquired aplastic anemia. The template for TCR beta VDJ and CDR3 sequence profiling was genomic DNA. TCRdb redid the calling of the reads with MiXCR, one entry per CDR3 protein. In the table there are hundreds of thousands of distinct CDR3 sequences, less than 35% of which are singletons. An expansion of CD8+CD57+ cells by flow cytometry had been shown in patients chosen for sequencing. The sequenced sample consisted of sorted CD4+, CD8+, or CD8+CD57+ T cells (not recorded which) from PBMCs. The source is a human donor with aplastic anemia.

The chain carries TRBV6-5 and TRBJ1-1; 8 nucleotides agree with TRBD1. CDR1 is MNHEY and CDR2 is SVGAGI in the germline V gene. The CDR3 extends over 14 amino acids. Trimming at V came to 2 bases and at J to 9 bases, leaving 8 bases not matched to a gene. The CDR3 DNA reads TGTGCCAGCAGTTACCCGGGACAGGTCTCTCAAGCTTTCTTT. This encodes CASSYPGQVSQAFF.

The V and J genes are TRBV5-1 and TRBJ2-1; no firm D call. The CDR3 consists of 14 residues. Trimming left V 0 bases short and J 5 bases short, with 9 bases between. Germline CDR1 SGHRS, CDR2 YFSETQ. The chain's CDR3 is CASSLVPGNNEQFF. The CDR3 region has the DNA TGCGCCAGCAGCTTGGTACCGGGCAACAATGAGCAGTTCTTC.

This sequence joins TRBV9 and TRBJ1-1; D is uncertain. Germline assignment: CDR1 SGDLS and CDR2 YYNGEE. The V gene lost 3 bases and the J gene lost 5 bases, with 11 bases spanning the gap. The CDR3 is 13 residues long. The CDR3 DNA is TGTGCCAGCAGCGCGAATCCGGGAACTGAAGCTTTCTTT. It is translated as CASSANPGTEAFF.

This clonotype was detected only once. Since a much larger clone is just one base distant, this may be a read error. The chain joins TRBV20-1 to TRBJ1-5, with no clear D. V was cut by 0 bases and J by 2 bases, with 11 bases left in between. Germline-derived CDR1 and CDR2 are DFQATT and SNEGSKA (reference sequence). There are 15 residues in the CDR3. DNA of the CDR3: TGCAGTGCTAGAGATCGAGTTTTGTGCAATCAGCCCCAGCATTTT. It encodes CSARDRVLCNQPQHF.

About this clonotype: The junction and the germline gene differ at one end; a read error may be behind it. This chain uses TRBV19 with TRBJ1-5; maybe TRBD1 (5 bases). The CDR3 is 15 residues long. Looked up from germline, CDR1 is LNHDA and CDR2 is SQIVND (reference sequence). CDR3 coding DNA: TGTGCCAGTAGTACAGCAGGGCCTTCCAATCAGCCCCAACATTTT. Protein sequence: CASSTAGPSNQPQHF.

This clonotype was counted between two and nine times. The gene calls are TRBV12-3 or TRBV12-4 and TRBJ1-5; no reliable D call. The CDR3 has 16 amino acids. V gave up 0 bases and J gave up 0 bases, with 9 bases separating them. The CDR3 nucleotides read TGTGCCAGCAGTTTAGCGGGCTCTATTAGCAATCAGCCCCAGCATTTT. This gives the protein CASSLAGSISNQPQHF.

The rearrangement uses TRBV20-1 and TRBJ2-1, with 7 bases that match TRBD2. In germline, CDR1 is DFQATT, CDR2 SNEGSKA (reference sequence). With V trimmed by 4 bases and J by 4 bases, 1 base remained unmatched. CDR3 size: 12 residues. Written as DNA, the CDR3 is TGCAGTGCTAAACTAGCGTACAATGAGCAGTTCTTC. It is translated as CSAKLAYNEQFF.

This clonotype was seen repeatedly, ten times or more. The genes are TRBV7-6 and TRBJ1-2, with 8 bases that match TRBD1. Germline V gives CDR1 SGHVS, CDR2 FNYEAQ. This CDR3 comprises 13 residues. Unmatched junction bases numbered 1, after V lost 2 bases and J lost 5 bases. CDR3 DNA: TGTGCCAGCAGCTTACAGGGGGCATATGGCTACACCTTC. Translated: CASSLQGAYGYTF. The full variable domain, with the rest looked up from reference TRBV7-6 and TRBJ1-2, is GAGVSQSPRYKVTKRGQDVALRCDPISGHVSLYWYRQALGQGPEFLTYFNYEAQQDKSGLPNDRFSAERPEGSISTLTIQRTEQRDSAMYRCASSLQGAYGYTFGSGTRLTVV.